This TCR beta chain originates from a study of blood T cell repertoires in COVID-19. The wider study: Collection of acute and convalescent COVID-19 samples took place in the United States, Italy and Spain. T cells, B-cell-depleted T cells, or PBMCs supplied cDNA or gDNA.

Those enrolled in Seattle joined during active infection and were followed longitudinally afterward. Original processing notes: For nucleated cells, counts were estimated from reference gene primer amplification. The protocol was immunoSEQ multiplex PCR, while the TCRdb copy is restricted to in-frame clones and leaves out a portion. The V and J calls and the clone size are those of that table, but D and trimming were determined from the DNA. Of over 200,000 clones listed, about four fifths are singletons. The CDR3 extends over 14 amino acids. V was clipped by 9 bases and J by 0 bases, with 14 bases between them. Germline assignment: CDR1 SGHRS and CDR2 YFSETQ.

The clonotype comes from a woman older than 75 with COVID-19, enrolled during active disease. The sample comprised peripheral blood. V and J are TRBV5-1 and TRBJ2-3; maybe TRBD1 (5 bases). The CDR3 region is CATKDTSSTDTQYF. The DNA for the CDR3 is TGCGCCACCAAGGACACTTCTAGCACAGATACGCAGTATTTT.